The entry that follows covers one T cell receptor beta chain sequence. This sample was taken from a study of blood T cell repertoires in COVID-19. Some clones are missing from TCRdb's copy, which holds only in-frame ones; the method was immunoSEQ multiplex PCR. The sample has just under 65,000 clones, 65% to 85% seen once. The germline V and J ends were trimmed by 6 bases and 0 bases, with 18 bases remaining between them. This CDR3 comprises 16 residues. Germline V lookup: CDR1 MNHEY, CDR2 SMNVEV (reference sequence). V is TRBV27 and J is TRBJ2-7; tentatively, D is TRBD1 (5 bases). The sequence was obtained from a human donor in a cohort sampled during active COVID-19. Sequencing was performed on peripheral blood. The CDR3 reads CASRKKQAPSSYEQYF. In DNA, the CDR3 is TGTGCCAGCAGAAAAAAACAGGCCCCCAGCTCCTACGAGCAGTACTTC.